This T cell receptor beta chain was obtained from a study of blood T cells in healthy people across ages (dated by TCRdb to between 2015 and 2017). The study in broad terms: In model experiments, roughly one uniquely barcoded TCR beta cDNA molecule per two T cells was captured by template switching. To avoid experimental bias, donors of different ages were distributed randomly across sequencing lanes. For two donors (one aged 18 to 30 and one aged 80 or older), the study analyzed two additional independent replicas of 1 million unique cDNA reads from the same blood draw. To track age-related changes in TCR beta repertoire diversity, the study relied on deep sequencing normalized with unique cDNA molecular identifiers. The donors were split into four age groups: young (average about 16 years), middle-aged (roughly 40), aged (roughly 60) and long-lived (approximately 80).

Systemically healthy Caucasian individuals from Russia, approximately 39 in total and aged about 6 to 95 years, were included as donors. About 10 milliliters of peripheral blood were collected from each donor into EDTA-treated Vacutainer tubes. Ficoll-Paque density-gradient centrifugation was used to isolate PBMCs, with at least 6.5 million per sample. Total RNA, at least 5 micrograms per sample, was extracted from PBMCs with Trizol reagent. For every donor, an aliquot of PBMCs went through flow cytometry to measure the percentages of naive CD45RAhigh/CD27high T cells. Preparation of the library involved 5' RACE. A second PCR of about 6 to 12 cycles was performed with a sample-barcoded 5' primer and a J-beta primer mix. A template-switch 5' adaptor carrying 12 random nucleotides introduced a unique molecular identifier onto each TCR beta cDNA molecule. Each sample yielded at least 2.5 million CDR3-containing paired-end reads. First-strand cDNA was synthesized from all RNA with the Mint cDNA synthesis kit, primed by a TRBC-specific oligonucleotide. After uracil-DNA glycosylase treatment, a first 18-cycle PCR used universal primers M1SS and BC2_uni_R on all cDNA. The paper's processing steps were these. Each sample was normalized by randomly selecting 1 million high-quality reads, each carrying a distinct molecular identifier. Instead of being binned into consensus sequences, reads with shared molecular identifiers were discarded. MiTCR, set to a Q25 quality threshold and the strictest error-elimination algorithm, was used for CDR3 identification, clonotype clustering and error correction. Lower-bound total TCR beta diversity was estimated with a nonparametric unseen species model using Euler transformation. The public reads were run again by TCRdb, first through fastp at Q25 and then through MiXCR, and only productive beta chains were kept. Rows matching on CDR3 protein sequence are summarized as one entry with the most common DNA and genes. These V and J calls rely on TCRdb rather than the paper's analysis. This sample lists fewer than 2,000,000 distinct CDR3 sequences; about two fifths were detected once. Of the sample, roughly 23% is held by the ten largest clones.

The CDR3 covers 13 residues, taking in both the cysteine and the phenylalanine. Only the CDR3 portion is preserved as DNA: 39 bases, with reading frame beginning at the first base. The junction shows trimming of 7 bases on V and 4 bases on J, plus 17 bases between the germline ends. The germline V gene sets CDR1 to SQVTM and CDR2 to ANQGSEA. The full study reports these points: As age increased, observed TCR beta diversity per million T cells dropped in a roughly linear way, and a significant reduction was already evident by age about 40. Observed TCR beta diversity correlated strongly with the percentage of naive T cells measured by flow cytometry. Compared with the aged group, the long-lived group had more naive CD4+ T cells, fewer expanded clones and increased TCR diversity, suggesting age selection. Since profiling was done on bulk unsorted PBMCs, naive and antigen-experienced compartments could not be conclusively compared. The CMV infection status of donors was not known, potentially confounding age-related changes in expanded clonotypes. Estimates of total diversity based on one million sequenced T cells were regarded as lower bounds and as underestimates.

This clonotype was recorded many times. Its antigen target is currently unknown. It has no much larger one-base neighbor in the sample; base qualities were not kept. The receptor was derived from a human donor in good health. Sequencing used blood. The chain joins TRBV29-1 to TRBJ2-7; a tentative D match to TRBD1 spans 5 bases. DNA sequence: TGCAGCGCGACCCGGGCAGGGCATTACGAGCAGTACTTC. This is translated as CSATRAGHYEQYF.